Reported below is one T cell receptor (beta chain). Antigen specificity is unknown. Naivety among CD8 cells was defined by CD45RO negativity and positive CCR7 selection, thereby excluding terminally differentiated effector memory CD45RA+ cells. The CDR3 is 15 residues long. The ends were cut back, 4 bases at V and 1 base at J, with 13 bases in the middle. Germline assignment: CDR1 SEHNR and CDR2 FQNEAQ (reference sequence). The assay was immunoSEQ multiplex PCR, and TCRdb's table has in-frame clones only and misses some. The sample lists some 2.1 million clones; 93% were seen once. This specimen comes from a study of shared clonotypes between healthy human individuals. Study-level results: It was the non-shared clonotypes that had lower generation probabilities than clonotypes shared by all four donors.

V and J are TRBV7-9 and TRBJ1-1; D is ambiguous. The receptor comes from a man aged 18 to 30 in good health. Some clones in this sample may be carry-over from other donors' samples. Sequenced: naive CD8+ T cells from PBMCs. The chain's CDR3 is CASSSPLRANTEAFF. The DNA of the CDR3 is TGTGCCAGCAGCTCCCCGCTAAGAGCGAACACTGAAGCTTTCTTT.